One and the same sample provided the 19 T cell receptor beta chains below, sequenced in a study of shared clonotypes between healthy human individuals. CD8 cells regarded as naive lacked CD45RO, were positively chosen for CCR7, and omitted terminally differentiated effector memory CD45RA+ cells. Using immunoSEQ multiplex PCR, the repertoire was profiled, and TCRdb retains in-frame clones only, with some absent. The data hold approximately 600,000 clones, with approximately 96% observed a single time. Sequenced material: naive CD8+ T cells sorted from blood. The receptors were gathered from a woman between 25 and 40 years old in good health.

This clone was recorded only once. The J gene is TRBJ1-2, the V gene TRBV7-9; tentatively, D is TRBD1 (5 bases). Germline CDR1 reads SEHNR; CDR2 reads FQNEAQ (reference sequence). V dropped 5 bases and J dropped 4 bases, with 26 bases sitting between them. The CDR3 sequence is 18 residues long. The CDR3 coding sequence is TGTGCCAGCAGCCCACTCCAATTGACAGCGTTGATTGTCTATGGCTACACCTTC. Protein: CASSPLQLTALIVYGYTF.

This clone was detected once. CDR3 nucleotides: TGCGCCAGCAGCGTTAACTATGAGCAGTTCTTC. It translates to CASSVNYEQFF. This sequence joins TRBV10-2 and TRBJ2-1; D remains ambiguous. V was cut by 6 bases and J by 8 bases, with 8 bases left in between. This CDR3 is 11 amino acids long. Germline CDR1 reads WSHSY; CDR2 reads SAAADI.

This chain uses TRBV6-5 with TRBJ1-3; D may be TRBD1 (5 bases). The CDR3 spans 14 residues. Trimming left V 5 bases short and J 2 bases short, with 10 bases between. CDR1 and CDR2 from the germline V gene are MNHEY and SVGAGI. CDR3 sequence reads: CASSRQGTGNTIYF. CDR3 bases: TGTGCCAGCAGTCGGCAGGGTACTGGAAACACCATATATTTT.

V gene TRBV27 combines with J gene TRBJ1-1, with D tentatively TRBD1 (5 bases). This CDR3 contains 14 residues. Germline CDR1 is MNHEY and CDR2 is SMNVEV (reference sequence). Trimming pared 2 bases from V and 0 bases from J, leaving 7 bases between. CDR3 DNA sequence: TGTGCCAGCAGTTTAGGACACCTGAACACTGAAGCTTTCTTT. Protein sequence: CASSLGHLNTEAFF.

The CDR3 region is CASSLVGGSYEQYF. CDR3 DNA: TGTGCCAGCAGCTTGGTCGGGGGCTCCTACGAGCAGTACTTC. J is TRBJ2-7 and V is TRBV5-8; D is perhaps TRBD2 (6 bases). The germline V gene has CDR1 SGHTS and CDR2 YDEGEE. V gave up 0 bases and J gave up 0 bases, with 7 bases separating them. The CDR3 sequence is 14 residues long.

Points on this clone: Other DNA sequences in this specimen translate into the identical CDR3. The rearrangement links TRBV7-9 to TRBJ2-1; D unclear. Germline V gene data show CDR1 as SEHNR and CDR2 as FQNEAQ (reference sequence). CDR3 length: 12 amino acids. Trimming removed 0 bases from V and 6 bases from J, with 3 bases in between. The CDR3 reads CASSLAVNEQFF. The CDR3 DNA follows: TGTGCCAGCAGCTTAGCCGTCAATGAGCAGTTCTTC.

The rearrangement uses TRBV28 and TRBJ2-1; 7 bases align to TRBD2. CDR3 length: 15 amino acids. Germline V CDR1 and CDR2: MDHEN, SYDVKM. The junction had 8 bases not matched to a gene; V was cut back by 3 bases and J by 6 bases. This CDR3 reads CASSLAGEWPNEQFF. CDR3 in DNA: TGTGCCAGCAGTTTGGCGGGAGAGTGGCCCAATGAGCAGTTCTTC.

The V gene is TRBV10-3, the J gene TRBJ2-1; 8 bases align to TRBD2. Germline loops: CDR1 ENHRY, CDR2 SYGVKD. The CDR3 is 14 residues long. V was pared by 2 bases and J by 3 bases, with 0 bases of the junction left unmatched. Written as DNA, the CDR3 is TGTGCCATCAGTGAGACTAGCGGCTACAATGAGCAGTTCTTC. Translating it yields CAISETSGYNEQFF.

This chain uses TRBV10-2 with TRBJ2-7; tentatively, D is TRBD1 (5 bases). V was cut by 6 bases and J by 0 bases, with 21 bases left in between. This CDR3 region has 17 residues. CDR1 WSHSY and CDR2 SAAADI come from the germline V gene. The CDR3 DNA follows: TGCGCCAGCAGACCACTTTTGCCTAACCAGGGCTCCTACGAGCAGTACTTC. Its translation is CASRPLLPNQGSYEQYF.

The rearrangement joins TRBV4-2 to TRBJ2-7; D uncertain. CDR1 is LGHNA and CDR2 is YNFKEQ in the germline V gene. V was pared by 0 bases and J by 1 base, with 7 bases between. The CDR3 sequence is 14 residues long. This CDR3 reads CASSQESVSYEQYF. DNA for the CDR3: TGTGCCAGCAGCCAAGAATCGGTTTCCTACGAGCAGTACTTC.

This clone was counted a single time. The CDR3 DNA reads as TGTGCCAGCTTCCTCTTTGGTGACGGGGGCTACACCTTC. It yields the protein CASFLFGDGGYTF. V is TRBV5-4 and J is TRBJ1-2; D unclear. This CDR3 has 13 residues. CDR1 and CDR2 (germline): SGHNT, YYREEE (reference sequence). V lost 7 bases, J lost 8 bases, and 18 bases lay in between.

V usage is TRBV19 and J usage is TRBJ2-7; TRBD1 or TRBD2 may be the D gene (5 bases each). The CDR3 is made up of 13 amino acids. Germline V CDR1 and CDR2: LNHDA, SQIVND (reference sequence). V was clipped by 5 bases and J by 3 bases, with 11 bases between them. The CDR3 sequence is CASSPRDGYEQYF. The CDR3 bases are TGTGCCAGTAGTCCCAGGGACGGCTACGAGCAGTACTTC. Combining the CDR3 with reference TRBV19 and TRBJ2-7 gives the whole variable domain DGGITQSPKYLFRKEGQNVTLSCEQNLNHDAMYWYRQDPGQGLRLIYYSQIVNDFQKGDIAEGYSVSREKKESFPLTVTSAQKNPTAFYLCASSPRDGYEQYFGPGTRLTVT.

The chain recombines TRBV5-1 with TRBJ2-5; 7 bases match TRBD2. Germline V gene sequence: CDR1 SGHRS, CDR2 YFSETQ. V shed 0 bases and J 1 base; nucleotides not matched to a gene: 9. This CDR3 has 17 amino acids. The CDR3 reads CASSLGFSGESQETQYF. CDR3 nucleotides: TGCGCCAGCAGCTTGGGATTCAGCGGGGAGTCCCAAGAGACCCAGTACTTC. Supplemented by reference TRBV5-1 and TRBJ2-5, the full variable domain reads KAGVTQTPRYLIKTRGQQVTLSCSPISGHRSVSWYQQTPGQGLQFLFEYFSETQRNKGNFPGRFSGRQFSNSRSEMNVSTLELGDSALYLCASSLGFSGESQETQYFGPGTRLLVL.

As regards this clone: One end of the junction fails to match germline, which may point to a read error. V is TRBV27 and J is TRBJ2-1; 7 bases line up with TRBD1. Germline assignment: CDR1 MNHEY and CDR2 SMNVEV (reference sequence). This CDR3 is built from 16 residues. CDR3 sequence reads: CASSPGTVPSYNERFF. The CDR3 region has the DNA TGTGCCAGCAGTCCCGGGACAGTCCCCTCCTACAATGAGCGGTTCTTC.

V gene TRBV19 combines with J gene TRBJ1-1; unclear D gene. Per germline, CDR1 LNHDA and CDR2 SQIVND (reference sequence). Trimming removed 5 bases at V and 4 bases at J, with 20 bases between. CDR3 size: 16 residues. CDR3 sequence reads: CASSPSARRQSTEAFF. The CDR3 bases are TGTGCCAGTAGTCCATCCGCTCGGAGGCAGAGCACTGAAGCTTTCTTT. Together with reference TRBV19 and TRBJ1-1, the CDR3 gives the full variable domain: DGGITQSPKYLFRKEGQNVTLSCEQNLNHDAMYWYRQDPGQGLRLIYYSQIVNDFQKGDIAEGYSVSREKKESFPLTVTSAQKNPTAFYLCASSPSARRQSTEAFFGQGTRLTVV.

The J gene is TRBJ2-7, the V gene TRBV27, with 11 bases matching TRBD2. Germline trimming cut 5 bases from V and 6 bases from J; bases unmatched to any gene: 12. Germline CDR1 is MNHEY and CDR2 is SMNVEV (reference sequence). CDR3 length: 16 amino acids. CDR3 coding DNA: TGTGCCAGCAGTATAGCGGGAGGGCTTGCGCCCCTCGAGCAGTACTTC. Translating gives CASSIAGGLAPLEQYF.

The chain joins TRBV6-1 to TRBJ2-1, with D possibly being TRBD2 (5 bases). Per germline, CDR1 MNHNS and CDR2 SASEGT. V lost 2 bases, J lost 9 bases, and 20 bases lay in between. The CDR3 is 16 residues long. CDR3 coding DNA: TGTGCCAGCAGTGAATTGGACGCCCACCGGGATCGTGAGCAGTTCTTC. This sequence encodes CASSELDAHRDREQFF.

This chain connects TRBV30 to TRBJ2-2; 10 nucleotides match TRBD1. J was trimmed by 6 bases and V by 2 bases; bases with no gene match: 3. CDR1 and CDR2 (germline): GTSNPN, SVGIG (reference sequence). The length of the CDR3 is 14 residues. The CDR3 DNA reads TGTGCCTGGAGTATAGGACAGGGGGCCGGGGAGCTGTTTTTT. Its translation is CAWSIGQGAGELFF.

This chain links TRBV9 with TRBJ1-1; no reliable D call. Germline V lookup: CDR1 SGDLS, CDR2 YYNGEE. This CDR3 comprises 12 residues. V was trimmed by 5 bases and J by 1 base, leaving 6 bases between them. The CDR3 region has the DNA TGTGCCAGCAGAAACTGGAACACTGAAGCTTTCTTT. Its translation: CASRNWNTEAFF.